Listed below are T cell receptor beta chains from one sample, sequenced in a study of T cell responses to AZD1222 COVID-19 vaccine. TCRdb keeps only in-frame clones here, not all; method: immunoSEQ multiplex PCR. In the table there are over 85,000 clones, 85% to 95% of which are singletons. The sample here was peripheral blood, taken on day 0 of AZD1222 vaccination. These TCRs come from an adult in good health. Each CDR3 is given with its conserved first and last residue. Fields, in order: V gene, clone size, J gene, D gene, CDR3 protein, CDR3 DNA. A D gene is named only where the DNA matches it firmly. Clone size, where shown, is once, few, many, or a class for clones that have expanded.

>TRBV29-1|.|TRBJ2-7|TRBD2
CSVGLGVAGGYSYEQYF
TGCAGCGTTGGGCTAGGCGTAGCGGGAGGATACTCCTACGAGCAGTACTTC
>TRBV5-5|.|TRBJ2-3|TRBD2
CASSLEVSGGSRTDTQYF
TGTGCCAGCAGCTTGGAGGTTAGCGGGGGGTCCCGCACAGATACGCAGTATTTT
>TRBV30|.|TRBJ2-2|.
CAWRSGTAGELFF
TGTGCCTGGAGGTCAGGGACGGCCGGGGAGCTGTTTTTT
>TRBV25-1|.|TRBJ1-2|.
CASSSNYGYTF
TGTGCCAGCAGCAGTAACTATGGCTACACCTTC
>TRBV6-5|.|TRBJ1-3|TRBD1
CASRTGASGNTIYF
TGTGCCAGCAGAACAGGGGCCTCTGGAAACACCATATATTTT
>TRBV19|.|TRBJ1-1|.
CASRTAALNTEAFF
TGTGCCAGTAGGACTGCCGCTCTGAACACTGAAGCTTTCTTT
>TRBV20-1|.|TRBJ1-1|TRBD1
CSARQGLEAFF
TGCAGTGCTCGACAGGGCCTTGAAGCTTTCTTT
>TRBV5-1|.|TRBJ2-2|TRBD2
CASSSGLATGELFF
TGCGCCAGCAGCTCGGGACTAGCTACCGGGGAGCTGTTTTTT
>TRBV7-9|.|TRBJ2-7|TRBD1
CASSLAQGVSYEQYF
TGTGCCAGCAGCTTGGCACAGGGGGTCTCCTACGAGCAGTACTTC
>TRBV19|.|TRBJ1-5|TRBD1
CASSPGPGQGRQPQHF
TGTGCCAGTAGTCCGGGGCCCGGACAGGGTCGGCAGCCCCAGCATTTT
>TRBV7-2|.|TRBJ1-5|.
CASSLAWGSNQPQHF
TGTGCCAGCAGCTTAGCGTGGGGTAGCAATCAGCCCCAGCATTTT
>TRBV5-1|.|TRBJ2-2|TRBD2
CASSLEGLAGAGELFF
TGCGCCAGCAGCTTGGAGGGACTAGCGGGAGCCGGGGAGCTGTTTTTT
>TRBV15|.|TRBJ1-4|.
CATSRKGSLAGDEKLFF
TGTGCCACCAGCAGGAAAGGCAGTTTAGCGGGGGATGAAAAACTGTTTTTT
>TRBV5-1|.|TRBJ2-7|.
CASSSTETITKPYEQYF
TGCGCCAGCAGCTCGACAGAAACTATAACCAAACCTTACGAGCAGTACTTC
>TRBV19|.|TRBJ2-3|.
CASSILSLSDTQYF
TGTGCCAGTAGTATCCTCAGCCTTTCAGATACGCAGTATTTT
>TRBV2|.|TRBJ1-2|TRBD1
CASSEGGQGYGYTF
TGTGCCAGCAGTGAAGGAGGACAGGGCTATGGCTACACCTTC
>TRBV7-9|once|TRBJ1-2|.
CAPQEKGGNYGYTF
TGTGCACCCCAGGAGAAAGGGGGTAACTATGGCTACACCTTC
>TRBV6-5|.|TRBJ2-1|.
CASTRATGSYNEQFF
TGTGCCAGCACCAGGGCCACAGGTTCCTACAATGAGCAGTTCTTC
>TRBV7-9|.|TRBJ2-3|.
CASSLVLWGDTQYF
TGTGCCAGCAGCTTAGTCTTGTGGGGAGATACGCAGTATTTT
>TRBV3-1/TRBV3-2|.|TRBJ1-2|.
CASSQGGGYGYTF
TGTGCCAGCAGCCAAGGGGGGGGCTATGGCTACACCTTC
>TRBV11-2|.|TRBJ1-1|.
CASSLDRLTEAFF
TGTGCCAGCAGCTTGGACAGACTCACTGAAGCTTTCTTT
>TRBV2|.|TRBJ1-1|.
CASSEGRDTEAFF
TGTGCCAGCAGTGAAGGGAGGGATACTGAAGCTTTCTTT
>TRBV14|.|TRBJ2-1|.
CASSQSTGNEQFF
TGTGCCAGCAGCCAATCTACAGGGAATGAGCAGTTCTTC
>TRBV11-1|.|TRBJ1-1|.
CASSIQVNTEAFF
TGTGCCAGCAGCATCCAGGTGAACACTGAAGCTTTCTTT
>TRBV6-5|.|TRBJ2-1|.
CASSYGDLGGEQFF
TGTGCCAGCAGTTATGGTGACCTTGGGGGTGAGCAGTTCTTC
>TRBV6-5|.|TRBJ2-1|.
CASSSGLRDGWFF
TGTGCCAGCAGTTCGGGACTCCGGGACGGGTGGTTCTTC
>TRBV4-1|.|TRBJ1-4|TRBD1
CASSQDQGESNEKLFF
TGCGCCAGCAGCCAAGATCAGGGGGAGTCTAATGAAAAACTGTTTTTT
>TRBV3-1/TRBV3-2|.|TRBJ2-7|TRBD1
CASSRRGIRYEQYF
TGTGCCAGCAGCCGCAGGGGGATACGGTACGAGCAGTACTTC
>TRBV7-3|.|TRBJ2-7|.
CATPPIPGRMTSEQYF
TGTGCCACACCACCAATTCCGGGACGAATGACGAGCGAGCAGTACTTC
>TRBV7-9|.|TRBJ1-1|.
CASSPPGLYFYTEAFF
TGTGCCAGCAGCCCGCCGGGACTTTACTTTTACACTGAAGCTTTCTTT
>TRBV5-6|.|TRBJ1-2|.
CASSLNPPGYTF
TGTGCCAGCAGCTTAAACCCACCTGGCTACACCTTC
>TRBV18|.|TRBJ1-2|.
CASSPDPRVRYGYTF
TGTGCCAGCTCGCCCGACCCGCGAGTCCGCTATGGCTACACCTTC
>TRBV5-4|.|TRBJ2-5|TRBD2
CASSPILAGRVETQYF
TGTGCCAGCAGCCCCATACTAGCGGGGAGGGTGGAGACCCAGTACTTC
>TRBV28|once|TRBJ1-1|.
CASSLPRGDEAFF
TGTGCCAGCAGTCTCCCTCGGGGAGATGAAGCTTTCTTT
>TRBV11-3|.|TRBJ2-3|.
CASSLGGPLPTDTQYF
TGTGCCAGCAGCTTAGGGGGCCCCTTGCCGACAGATACGCAGTATTTT
>TRBV4-3|.|TRBJ2-1|.
CASSPLAAASYNEQFF
TGCGCCAGCAGCCCCCTGGCGGCGGCATCCTACAATGAGCAGTTCTTC
>TRBV6-5|.|TRBJ1-2|.
CASGPGRYGYTF
TGTGCCAGCGGTCCGGGAAGATATGGCTACACCTTC
>TRBV18|.|TRBJ1-1|.
CASSSSSGRNTEAFF
TGTGCCAGCTCAAGTTCTTCCGGGAGAAACACTGAAGCTTTCTTT
>TRBV11-2|.|TRBJ2-7|.
CASSLGNRDVGEQYF
TGTGCCAGCAGCTTAGGAAACAGGGATGTGGGTGAGCAGTACTTC
>TRBV3-1/TRBV3-2|.|TRBJ2-1|.
CASSQQHNEQFF
TGTGCCAGCAGCCAACAACACAATGAGCAGTTCTTC
>TRBV4-2|.|TRBJ2-1|.
CASSLSSGTYNEQFF
TGTGCCAGCAGCCTGAGTAGCGGCACCTACAATGAGCAGTTCTTC
>TRBV19|once|TRBJ2-1|.
CASSAREEQFF
TGTGCCAGTAGTGCGCGGGAAGAGCAGTTCTTC
>TRBV21-1|.|TRBJ1-6|.
CAISVGAYNSPLHF
TGTGCCATCTCTGTGGGAGCTTATAATTCACCCCTCCACTTT
>TRBV28|.|TRBJ1-5|.
CASSLSGGNQPQHF
TGTGCCAGCAGTTTATCGGGCGGCAATCAGCCCCAGCATTTT
>TRBV27|once|TRBJ2-7|TRBD2
CASSWERGHYEQYF
TGTGCCAGCAGTTGGGAGCGGGGGCACTACGAGCAGTACTTC
>TRBV19|.|TRBJ1-2|.
CASSTKGGYTF
TGTGCCAGTAGCACAAAGGGGGGCTACACCTTC
>TRBV7-8|.|TRBJ2-7|.
CASSLDYEQYF
TGTGCCAGCAGCTTAGACTACGAGCAGTACTTC